What follows is one TCR beta chain and its context. Its antigen is still unknown. No base qualities exist here, and no much larger clone lies one base off it. The data are from a study of blood T cell repertoires in COVID-19 (dated by TCRdb to the early 2020s). The study in broad terms: The collaborator samples originated in the United States, Italy and Spain and spanned the acute and convalescent phases of COVID-19. Deeply sampled blood TCRbeta repertoires from subjects exposed to, actively infected with, or recovered from COVID-19 were included in the dataset. HLA class I and class II types, where available, came from metadata supplied by the sample provider rather than from assay-based typing. The sample metadata nearly always contained a de-identified subject ID, COVID-19 status, age in years and sex. The prospective study material was composed of cDNA or gDNA derived from T cells, B-cell-depleted T cells, or PBMCs. The repertoires were released in a freely available public database intended as a resource for research on the immune response to SARS-CoV-2. Samples were obtained from the ongoing ImmuneRACE study (first 160 participants) and from approximately 1,200 subjects provided by 6 global collaborators.

The immunoSEQ Assay, a bias-controlled multiplex PCR, was used to amplify TCRbeta CDR3 regions from genomic DNA. Per the original workflow: Nucleated cell counts per sample were estimated from amplification of reference gene primers within the assay. To quantify the absolute abundance of each unique TCRbeta CDR3 rearrangement, sequence reads were collapsed and filtered. For each sample, productive Simpson clonality was calculated as the square root of Simpson's diversity index across productive rearrangements. The clones in this table, taken by TCRdb from immuneACCESS, are in-frame only. Not every clone is retained; where verified, under half of the shortfall comes from an unresolved V gene, and the cause of the rest is unknown. The V and J calls and clone size come from that table; D and trimming were worked out from the DNA. In all, the sample holds tens of thousands of clones, and approximately 88% of those were seen once. Clones ranked in the top ten supply about 3.2% of the sample.

Each collaborating institution followed its own protocols to collect whole blood in K2EDTA tubes. For TCRbeta analysis, collaborator samples were shipped as frozen whole blood, as isolated PBMCs, or as DNA extracted from either sample type. General study outcomes and caveats: How much clinical and demographic metadata was included differed by source and by participant, and the metadata was provided uncurated.

Source material: peripheral blood. This receptor was identified in a human donor in a cohort sampled during active COVID-19.

The CDR3 here reads CASVSASGGQQETQYF. The nucleotide sequence is given as TGTGCCAGCGTCTCGGCTAGCGGGGGGCAACAAGAGACCCAGTACTTC. The receptor chain draws on TRBV6-7 and TRBJ2-5, and 11 bases in between align with TRBD2. TRBV6-7 is labeled an ORF, and its function is uncertain. Trimming removed 8 bases from V and 2 bases from J; the gene matches leave 10 bases unexplained. Spanning cysteine to phenylalanine, the CDR3 consists of 16 amino acids. Here the CDR3 DNA is all that survives: 48 bases in frame from base 1.